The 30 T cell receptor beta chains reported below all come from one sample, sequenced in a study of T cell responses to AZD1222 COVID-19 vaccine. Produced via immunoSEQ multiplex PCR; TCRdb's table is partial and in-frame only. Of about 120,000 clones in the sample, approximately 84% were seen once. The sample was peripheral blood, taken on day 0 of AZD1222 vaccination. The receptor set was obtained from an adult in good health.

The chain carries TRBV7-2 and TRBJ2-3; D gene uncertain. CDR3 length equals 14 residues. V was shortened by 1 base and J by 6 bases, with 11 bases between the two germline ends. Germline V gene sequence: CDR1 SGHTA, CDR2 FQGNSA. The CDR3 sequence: CASSLDRTRDTQYF. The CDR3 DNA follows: TGTGCCAGCAGCTTAGATCGGACGCGGGATACGCAGTATTTT.

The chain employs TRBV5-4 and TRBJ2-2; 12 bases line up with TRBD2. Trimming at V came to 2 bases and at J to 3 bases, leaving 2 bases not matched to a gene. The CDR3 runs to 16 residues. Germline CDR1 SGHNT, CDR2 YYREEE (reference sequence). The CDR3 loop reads CASSFRLAGDTGELFF. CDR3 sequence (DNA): TGTGCCAGCAGCTTTAGACTAGCGGGGGACACCGGGGAGCTGTTTTTT.

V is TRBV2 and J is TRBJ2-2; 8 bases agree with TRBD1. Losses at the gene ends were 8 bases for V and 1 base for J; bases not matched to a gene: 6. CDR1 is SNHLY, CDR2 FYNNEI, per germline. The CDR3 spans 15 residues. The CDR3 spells CASARGQGNTGELFF. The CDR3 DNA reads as TGTGCCAGCGCGAGAGGACAGGGGAACACCGGGGAGCTGTTTTTT.

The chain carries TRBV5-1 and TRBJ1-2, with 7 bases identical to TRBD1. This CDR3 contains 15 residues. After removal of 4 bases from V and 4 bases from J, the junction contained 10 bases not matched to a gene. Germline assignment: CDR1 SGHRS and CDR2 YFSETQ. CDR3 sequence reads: CASSVEGGAGYGYTF. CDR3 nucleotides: TGCGCCAGCAGCGTAGAAGGGGGCGCGGGCTATGGCTACACCTTC.

CDR3 residues: CSVDTGGYEQYF. DNA of the CDR3: TGCAGCGTTGACACAGGGGGATACGAGCAGTACTTC. The chain is built from TRBV29-1 and TRBJ2-7, with 8 bases identical to TRBD1. Germline CDR1 SQVTM, CDR2 ANQGSEA. This CDR3 spans 12 amino acids. V lost 3 bases, J lost 4 bases, and 2 bases stayed unmatched.

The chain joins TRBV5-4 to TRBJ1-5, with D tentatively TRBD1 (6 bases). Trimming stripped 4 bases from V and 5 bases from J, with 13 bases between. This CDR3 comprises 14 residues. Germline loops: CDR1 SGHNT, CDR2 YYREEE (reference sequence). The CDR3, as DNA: TGTGCCAGCAGCAACGGACAGAGCGATCAGCCCCAGCATTTT. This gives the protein CASSNGQSDQPQHF.

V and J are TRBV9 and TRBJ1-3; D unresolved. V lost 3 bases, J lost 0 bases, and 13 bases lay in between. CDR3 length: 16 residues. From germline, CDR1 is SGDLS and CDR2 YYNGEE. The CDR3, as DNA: TGTGCCAGCAGCGCCGACCAAGGGTTCTCTGGAAACACCATATATTTT. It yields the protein CASSADQGFSGNTIYF. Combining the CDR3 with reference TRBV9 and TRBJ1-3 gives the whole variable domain DSGVTQTPKHLITATGQRVTLRCSPRSGDLSVYWYQQSLDQGLQFLIQYYNGEERAKGNILERFSAQQFPDLHSELNLSSLELGDSALYFCASSADQGFSGNTIYFGEGSWLTVV.

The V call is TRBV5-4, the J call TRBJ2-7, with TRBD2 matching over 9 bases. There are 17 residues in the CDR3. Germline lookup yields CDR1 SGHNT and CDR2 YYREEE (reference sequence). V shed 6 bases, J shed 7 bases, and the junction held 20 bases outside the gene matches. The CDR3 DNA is TGTGCCAGCACCCCCGCTTTAGGCGGGAGGGCCTCCAGGGAGCAGTACTTC. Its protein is CASTPALGGRASREQYF. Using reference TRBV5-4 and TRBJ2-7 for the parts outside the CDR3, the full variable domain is ETGVTQSPTHLIKTRGQQVTLRCSSQSGHNTVSWYQQALGQGPQFIFQYYREEENGRGNFPPRFSGLQFPNYSSELNVNALELDDSALYLCASTPALGGRASREQYFGPGTRLTVT.

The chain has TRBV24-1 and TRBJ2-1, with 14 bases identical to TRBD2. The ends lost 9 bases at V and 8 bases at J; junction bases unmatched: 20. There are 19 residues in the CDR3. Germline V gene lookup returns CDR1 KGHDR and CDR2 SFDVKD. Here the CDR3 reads CATGLSSGLAGEFLHEQFF. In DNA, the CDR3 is TGTGCCACCGGCCTGTCTTCGGGACTAGCGGGAGAATTTCTCCATGAGCAGTTCTTC.

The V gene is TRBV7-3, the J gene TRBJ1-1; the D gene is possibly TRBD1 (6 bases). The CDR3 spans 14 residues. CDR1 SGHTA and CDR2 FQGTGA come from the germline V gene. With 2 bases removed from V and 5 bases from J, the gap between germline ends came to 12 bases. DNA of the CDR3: TGTGCCAGCAGCTTAGGTACAGGGCGAACTGAAGCTTTCTTT. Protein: CASSLGTGRTEAFF.

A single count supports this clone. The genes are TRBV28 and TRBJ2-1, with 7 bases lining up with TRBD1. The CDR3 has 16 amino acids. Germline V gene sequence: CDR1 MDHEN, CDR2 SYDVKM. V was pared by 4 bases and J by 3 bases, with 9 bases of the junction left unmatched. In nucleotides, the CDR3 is TGTGCCAGCAGTTCGATCCGGGACAGTAACTACAATGAGCAGTTCTTC. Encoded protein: CASSSIRDSNYNEQFF. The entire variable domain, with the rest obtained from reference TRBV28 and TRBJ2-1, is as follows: DVKVTQSSRYLVKRTGEKVFLECVQDMDHENMFWYRQDPGLGLRLIYFSYDVKMKEKGDIPEGYSVSREKKERFSLILESASTNQTSMYLCASSSIRDSNYNEQFFGPGTRLTVL.

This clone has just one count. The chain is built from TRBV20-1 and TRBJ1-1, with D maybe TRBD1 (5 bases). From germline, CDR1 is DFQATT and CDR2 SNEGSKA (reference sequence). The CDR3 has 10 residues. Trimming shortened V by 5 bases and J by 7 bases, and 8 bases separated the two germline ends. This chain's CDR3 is CSALGGEAFF. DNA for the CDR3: TGCAGTGCTTTGGGGGGTGAAGCTTTCTTT.

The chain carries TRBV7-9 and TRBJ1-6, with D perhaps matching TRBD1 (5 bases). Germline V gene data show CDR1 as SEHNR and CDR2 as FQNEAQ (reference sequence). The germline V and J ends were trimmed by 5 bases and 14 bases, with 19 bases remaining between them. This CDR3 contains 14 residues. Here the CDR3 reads CASSPNSDIVTLHF. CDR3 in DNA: TGTGCCAGCAGCCCTAACTCGGACATCGTGACCCTCCACTTT.

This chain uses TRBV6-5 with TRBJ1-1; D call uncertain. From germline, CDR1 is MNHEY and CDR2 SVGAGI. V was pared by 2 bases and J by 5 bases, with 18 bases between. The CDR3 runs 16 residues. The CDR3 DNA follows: TGTGCCAGCAGTTACATTCTGCAGGCGGGGAGAACTGAAGCTTTCTTT. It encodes CASSYILQAGRTEAFF.

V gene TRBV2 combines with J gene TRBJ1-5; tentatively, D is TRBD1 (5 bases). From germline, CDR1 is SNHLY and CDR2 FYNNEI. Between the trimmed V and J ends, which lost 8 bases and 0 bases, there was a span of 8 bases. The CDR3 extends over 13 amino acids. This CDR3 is CASGGVSNQPQHF. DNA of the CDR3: TGTGCCAGCGGGGGGGTTAGCAATCAGCCCCAGCATTTT.

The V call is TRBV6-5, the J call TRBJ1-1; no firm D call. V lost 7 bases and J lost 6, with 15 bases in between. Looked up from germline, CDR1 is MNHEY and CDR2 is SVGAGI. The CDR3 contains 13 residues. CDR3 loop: CASKLREGSEAFF. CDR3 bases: TGTGCCAGCAAGCTACGAGAAGGGTCTGAAGCTTTCTTT.

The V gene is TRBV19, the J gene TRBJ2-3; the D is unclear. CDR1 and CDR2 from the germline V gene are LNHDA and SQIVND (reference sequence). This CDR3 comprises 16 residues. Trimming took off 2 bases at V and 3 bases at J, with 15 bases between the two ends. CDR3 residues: CASSITGPPRTDTQYF. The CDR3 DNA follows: TGTGCCAGTAGTATAACCGGGCCTCCCAGAACAGATACGCAGTATTTT.

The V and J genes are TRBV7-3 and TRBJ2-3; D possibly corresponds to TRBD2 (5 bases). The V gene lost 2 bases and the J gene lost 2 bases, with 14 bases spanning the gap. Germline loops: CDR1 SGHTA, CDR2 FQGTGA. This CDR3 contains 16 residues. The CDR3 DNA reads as TGTGCCAGCAGCTTAGGGAGCTGGTATGACACAGATACGCAGTATTTT. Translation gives CASSLGSWYDTDTQYF.

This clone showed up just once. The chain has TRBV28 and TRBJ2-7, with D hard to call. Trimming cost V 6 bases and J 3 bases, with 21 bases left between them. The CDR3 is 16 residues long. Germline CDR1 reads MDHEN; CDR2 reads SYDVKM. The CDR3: CASSLPLALSRYEQYF. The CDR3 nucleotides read TGTGCCAGCAGCTTACCCCTCGCCCTGAGCCGCTACGAGCAGTACTTC.

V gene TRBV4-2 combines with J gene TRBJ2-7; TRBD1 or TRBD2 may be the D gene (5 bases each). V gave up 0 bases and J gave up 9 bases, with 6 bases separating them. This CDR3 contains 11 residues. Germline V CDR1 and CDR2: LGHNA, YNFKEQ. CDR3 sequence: CASSQDGGQYF. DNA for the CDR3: TGTGCCAGCAGCCAAGATGGGGGGCAGTACTTC.

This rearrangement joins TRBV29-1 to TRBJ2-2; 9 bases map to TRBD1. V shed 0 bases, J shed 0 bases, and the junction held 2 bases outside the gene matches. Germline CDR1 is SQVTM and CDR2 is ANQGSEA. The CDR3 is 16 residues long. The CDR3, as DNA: TGCAGCGTTGAAGAGGGGGACAGGGCGAACACCGGGGAGCTGTTTTTT. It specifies CSVEEGDRANTGELFF.

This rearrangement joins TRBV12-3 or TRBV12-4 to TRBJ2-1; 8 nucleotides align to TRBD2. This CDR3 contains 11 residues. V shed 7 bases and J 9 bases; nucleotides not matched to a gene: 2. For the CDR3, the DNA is TGTGCCAGCACGCGGGAGGTTGAGCAGTTCTTC. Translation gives CASTREVEQFF.

This CDR3 is CASSSQGAMNTEAFF. CDR3 sequence (DNA): TGCGCCAGCAGCTCTCAGGGGGCGATGAACACTGAAGCTTTCTTT. The V call is TRBV5-1, the J call TRBJ1-1; 8 bases agree with TRBD1. Germline V gene data show CDR1 as SGHRS and CDR2 as YFSETQ. Losses at the gene ends were 3 bases for V and 0 bases for J; bases not matched to a gene: 4. This CDR3 comprises 15 residues.

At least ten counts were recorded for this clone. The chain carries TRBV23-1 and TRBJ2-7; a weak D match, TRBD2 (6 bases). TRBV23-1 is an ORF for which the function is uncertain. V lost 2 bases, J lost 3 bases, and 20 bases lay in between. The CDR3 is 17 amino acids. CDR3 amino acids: CASSQHPALWRDYEQYF. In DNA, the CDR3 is TGCGCCAGCAGTCAACACCCGGCCTTGTGGAGGGACTACGAGCAGTACTTC.

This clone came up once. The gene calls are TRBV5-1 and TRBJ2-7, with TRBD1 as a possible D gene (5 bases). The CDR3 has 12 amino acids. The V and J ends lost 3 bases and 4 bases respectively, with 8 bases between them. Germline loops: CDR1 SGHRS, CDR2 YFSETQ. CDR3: CASSSKGYEQYF. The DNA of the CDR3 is TGCGCCAGCAGCTCTAAGGGGTACGAGCAGTACTTC.

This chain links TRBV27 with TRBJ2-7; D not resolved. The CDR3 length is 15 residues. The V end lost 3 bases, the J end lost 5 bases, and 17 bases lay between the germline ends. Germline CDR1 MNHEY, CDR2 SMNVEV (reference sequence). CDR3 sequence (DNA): TGTGCCAGCAGTTTCCAGATAGCCCTCGTTGACGAGCAGTACTTC. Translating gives CASSFQIALVDEQYF.

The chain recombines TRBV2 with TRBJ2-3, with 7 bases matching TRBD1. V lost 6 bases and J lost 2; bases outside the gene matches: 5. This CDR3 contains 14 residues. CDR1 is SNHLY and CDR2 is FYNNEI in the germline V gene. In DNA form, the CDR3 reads TGTGCCAGCAGAAAAACAGGGGACACAGATACGCAGTATTTT. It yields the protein CASRKTGDTDTQYF.

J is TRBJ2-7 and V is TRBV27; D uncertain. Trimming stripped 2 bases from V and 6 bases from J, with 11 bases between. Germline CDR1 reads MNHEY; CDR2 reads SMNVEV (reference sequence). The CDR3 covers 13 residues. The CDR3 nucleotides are TGTGCCAGCAGTTTACAGCCCTATACCGAGCAGTACTTC. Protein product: CASSLQPYTEQYF.

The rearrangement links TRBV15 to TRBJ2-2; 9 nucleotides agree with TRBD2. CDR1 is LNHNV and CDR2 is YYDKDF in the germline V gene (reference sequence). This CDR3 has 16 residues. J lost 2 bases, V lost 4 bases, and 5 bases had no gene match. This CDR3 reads CATSTSGGLNTGELFF. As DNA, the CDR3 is TGTGCCACCAGCACGAGCGGGGGGCTAAACACCGGGGAGCTGTTTTTT.

CDR3 nucleotide sequence: TGTGCCAGCAGCCAAGTCGACAGGGTAAATGAAAAACTGTTTTTT. Translating it yields CASSQVDRVNEKLFF. The chain employs TRBV3-1 (or the pseudogene TRBV3-2) and TRBJ1-4, with TRBD1 matching over 7 bases. The CDR3 loop spans 15 amino acids. Germline lookup yields CDR1 LGHDT and CDR2 YNNKEL (reference sequence). Trimming took 1 base from V and 5 from J; bases not matched to a gene: 4.